A few counts support the clone carrying this TCR beta chain. Its target is not known. PCR was performed a second time for about 7 to 12 cycles using a sample-barcoded 5' primer and a J-beta primer mix. TCRdb reprocessed the 5' RACE reads with MiXCR, giving one entry per CDR3 protein. The sample consists of approximately 580,000 distinct CDR3 sequences, approximately 25% of them appearing once. This specimen belongs to a study of blood T cells in healthy people across ages. Regarding the study as a whole: Estimates based on one million T cells were treated as lower bounds.

Germline CDR1 is LGHNA and CDR2 is YSLEER. CDR3 length equals 16 residues. Another study also made use of these data, one on T cells of mothers and their children.

The material sequenced was blood. This sequence was found in a boy aged 5-17 years in good health. This chain joins TRBV4-3 and TRBJ2-5; 9 bases fit TRBD1. The tail of the sequence fits TRBJ2-1 better, so the J call may be wrong. The CDR3 coding sequence is TGCGCCAGCAGCCAAGAGGACAGGGGCTTACTAAATGAGCAGTTCTTC. This codes for CASSQEDRGLLNEQFF.